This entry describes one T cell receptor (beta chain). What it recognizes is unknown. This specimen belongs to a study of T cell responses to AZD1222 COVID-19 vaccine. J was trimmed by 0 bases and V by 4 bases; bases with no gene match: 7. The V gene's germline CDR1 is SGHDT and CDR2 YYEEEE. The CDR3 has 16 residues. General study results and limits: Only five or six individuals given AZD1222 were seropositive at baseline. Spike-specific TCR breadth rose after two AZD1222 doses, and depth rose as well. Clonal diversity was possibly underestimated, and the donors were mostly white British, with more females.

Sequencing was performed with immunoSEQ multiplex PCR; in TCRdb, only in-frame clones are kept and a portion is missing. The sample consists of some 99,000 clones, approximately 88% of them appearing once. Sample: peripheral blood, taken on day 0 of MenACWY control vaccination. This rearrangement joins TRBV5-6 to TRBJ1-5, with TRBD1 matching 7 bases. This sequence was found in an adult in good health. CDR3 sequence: CASSHYQGDSNQPQHF. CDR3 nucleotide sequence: TGTGCCAGCAGCCACTACCAGGGGGATAGCAATCAGCCCCAGCATTTT.